This section outlines one TCR beta chain sequence together with its context. This sample was included in a study of blood T cell repertoires in COVID-19. Authors' analysis steps: Estimated nucleated cell counts came from reference gene primer amplification. Only in-frame clones appear in the TCRdb table, and some are missing; sequencing was by immunoSEQ multiplex PCR. That table furnishes V, J and clone size, whereas the DNA furnished D and trimming. In the table there are hundreds of thousands of clones, nearly 90% of which are singletons. This CDR3 has 14 amino acids. Germline V CDR1 and CDR2: SGHVS, FQNEAQ. Deletions cut 1 base from V and 5 bases from J, with 11 bases between.

The chain links TRBV7-8 to TRBJ1-2, with D maybe TRBD1 (6 bases). This TCR was sampled from a man aged 18 to 29 with active or convalescent COVID-19. Sequencing was carried out using peripheral blood. CDR3 sequence: CASSLDGGGYGYTF. CDR3 nucleotides: TGTGCCAGCAGCTTAGATGGGGGCGGGTATGGCTACACCTTC.